The 18 T cell receptor beta chains below come from one sample, sequenced in a study of siplizumab effects on memory and regulatory T cells. The method was immunoSEQ multiplex PCR; TCRdb's version includes in-frame clones alone and lacks a portion of them. The data contain just over 40,000 clones, 89% of them singletons. Input material: naive CD4+ T cells sorted from blood. The receptor set was obtained from a human donor in good health.

The chain combines TRBV6-6 with TRBJ2-5; D unresolved. The V end lost 2 bases, the J end lost 1 base, and 5 bases lay between the germline ends. The CDR3 is 13 amino acids. Germline loops: CDR1 MNHNY, CDR2 SVGAGI (reference sequence). CDR3 sequence reads: CASSYPAQETQYF. The DNA for the CDR3 is TGTGCCAGCAGTTACCCAGCCCAAGAGACCCAGTACTTC.

The chain couples TRBV4-1 to TRBJ2-5; D is ambiguous. Germline V gene sequence: CDR1 MGHRA, CDR2 YSYEKL. CDR3 length equals 12 residues. V was cut by 3 bases and J by 7 bases, with 9 bases left in between. CDR3 DNA: TGCGCCAGCAGCCAGGGTGCAGGGACCCAGTACTTC. Amino acid sequence: CASSQGAGTQYF.

The gene calls are TRBV15 and TRBJ2-1; D unresolved. Germline-derived CDR1 and CDR2 are LNHNV and YYDKDF (reference sequence). V was trimmed by 5 bases and J by 0 bases, leaving 8 bases between them. CDR3 length: 14 residues. The CDR3 coding sequence is TGTGCCACCAGCGGCTCGAGCTCCTACAATGAGCAGTTCTTC. Protein: CATSGSSSYNEQFF.

The V and J genes are TRBV6-6 and TRBJ2-7; a possible D gene is TRBD1 (5 bases). The germline CDR1 and CDR2 sequences are MNHNY and SVGAGI (reference sequence). The CDR3 loop spans 13 amino acids. The V and J ends lost 5 bases and 7 bases respectively, with 15 bases between them. The CDR3 sequence is CASSPSTVWEQYF. CDR3 coding DNA: TGTGCCAGCAGTCCATCGACAGTTTGGGAGCAGTACTTC.

The chain uses TRBV6-5 and TRBJ1-1, with 7 bases that match TRBD1. Germline V gene lookup returns CDR1 MNHEY and CDR2 SVGAGI. V gave up 5 bases and J gave up 1 base; unmatched junction bases: 4. The CDR3 is 14 amino acids. The CDR3 region is CASSTRTGNTEAFF. The CDR3 coding sequence is TGTGCCAGCAGTACCCGGACAGGGAACACTGAAGCTTTCTTT.

This clone was picked up one time. The gene calls are TRBV12-5 and TRBJ2-3, with D possibly called TRBD1 or TRBD2 (6 bases each). The germline V and J ends were trimmed by 5 bases and 5 bases, with 17 bases remaining between them. The CDR3 is made up of 15 amino acids. Germline V gene sequence: CDR1 LGHNT, CDR2 FRNRAP. The CDR3 is CASGNLGGQGDTQYF. CDR3 in DNA: TGTGCTAGTGGTAATCTAGGGGGGCAGGGAGATACGCAGTATTTT.

V gene TRBV2 combines with J gene TRBJ2-3; D call uncertain. CDR1 is SNHLY, CDR2 FYNNEI, per germline. The CDR3 sequence is 12 residues long. Trimming took 7 bases from V and 11 from J, leaving 16 bases between them. CDR3 DNA sequence: TGTGCCAGCACCAACCAGGTTTTGAAGCAGTATTTT. Translating gives CASTNQVLKQYF.

V is TRBV6-5 and J is TRBJ2-5; TRBD2 matches at 10 bases. This CDR3 is 15 amino acids long. CDR1 is MNHEY and CDR2 is SVGAGI in the germline V gene. V lost 8 bases, J lost 5 bases, and 11 bases stayed unmatched. The CDR3 DNA is TGTGCCAGCCGGATAGCGGGAGGCCAGGGGGAGACCCAGTACTTC. Translating gives CASRIAGGQGETQYF.

The chain links TRBV10-2 to TRBJ2-7; D is unresolved. In germline, CDR1 is WSHSY, CDR2 SAAADI. This CDR3 is 18 amino acids long. V lost 0 bases and J 3 bases, leaving 21 bases between the germline ends. CDR3 in amino acids: CASSESRRSRPWVYEQYF. The CDR3 nucleotides read TGCGCCAGCAGTGAGTCAAGGCGGTCGCGCCCGTGGGTCTACGAGCAGTACTTC.

V is TRBV10-3 and J is TRBJ1-2; 8 bases fit TRBD1. CDR1 ENHRY and CDR2 SYGVKD come from the germline V gene. The CDR3 is 13 amino acids. J lost 3 bases, V lost 5 bases, and 2 bases had no gene match. The CDR3 DNA sequence: TGTGCCATCAGTATGGACAGGGACTATGGCTACACCTTC. This gives the protein CAISMDRDYGYTF.

This clone was picked up a small number of times. The rearrangement joins TRBV12-5 to TRBJ2-7; D is uncertain. The CDR3 is 15 amino acids. Trimming stripped 3 bases from V and 1 base from J, with 13 bases between. CDR1 is LGHNT and CDR2 is FRNRAP in the germline V gene. CDR3 loop: CASGFPLASSYEQYF. For the CDR3, the DNA is TGTGCTAGTGGTTTTCCCCTGGCCAGTTCCTACGAGCAGTACTTC.

The chain is built from TRBV7-9 and TRBJ2-3; 9 bases match TRBD1. The junction had 10 bases not matched to a gene; V was cut back by 5 bases and J by 7 bases. Germline V gene sequence: CDR1 SEHNR, CDR2 FQNEAQ (reference sequence). The CDR3 extends over 15 amino acids. The CDR3 sequence: CASSPDRGPPYTQYF. The CDR3 DNA sequence: TGTGCCAGCAGCCCGGACAGGGGTCCACCCTATACGCAGTATTTT. The full variable domain, its missing parts supplied by reference TRBV7-9 and TRBJ2-3, is DTGVSQNPRHKITKRGQNVTFRCDPISEHNRLYWYRQTLGQGPEFLTYFQNEAQLEKSRLLSDRFSAERPKGSFSTLEIQRTEQGDSAMYLCASSPDRGPPYTQYFGPGTRLTVL.

The genes are TRBV7-3 and TRBJ2-2, with D hard to call. Trimming stripped 4 bases from V and 3 bases from J, with 3 bases between. The CDR3 consists of 12 residues. Germline V gene data show CDR1 as SGHTA and CDR2 as FQGTGA. CDR3 protein: CASSSYTGELFF. CDR3 in DNA: TGTGCCAGCAGCTCCTACACCGGGGAGCTGTTTTTT.

The CDR3 DNA follows: TGTGCCAGCAGCCAAGATGGCCCGACGATTGGAGGAAACACCATATATTTT. Protein: CASSQDGPTIGGNTIYF. V is TRBV14 and J is TRBJ1-3; no clear D. The CDR3 sequence is 17 residues long. CDR1 and CDR2 from the germline V gene are SGHDN and FVKESK. V lost 0 bases and J 4 bases, leaving 16 bases between the germline ends.

This clone was detected only a few times. The chain has TRBV6-5 and TRBJ1-6; 7 positions match TRBD1. The length of the CDR3 is 12 residues. V shed 8 bases, J shed 7 bases, and the junction held 2 bases outside the gene matches. The germline V gene encodes CDR1 MNHEY and CDR2 SVGAGI. CDR3 amino acids: CASGTANSPLHF. The DNA for the CDR3 is TGTGCCAGCGGGACAGCAAATTCACCCCTCCACTTT.

The V call is TRBV5-4, the J call TRBJ2-1, with D maybe TRBD2 (7 bases). Germline V gene lookup returns CDR1 SGHNT and CDR2 YYREEE (reference sequence). This CDR3 region has 14 residues. The germline V and J ends were trimmed by 5 bases and 5 bases, with 14 bases remaining between them. Written as DNA, the CDR3 is TGTGCCAGCAGAGGGGGGGGGTCGAACAATGAGCAGTTCTTC. It yields the protein CASRGGGSNNEQFF.

This sequence joins TRBV6-5 and TRBJ2-7, with a weak D call TRBD1 (5 bases). Trimming stripped 5 bases from V and 3 bases from J, with 14 bases between. The CDR3 spans 14 residues. Germline lookup yields CDR1 MNHEY and CDR2 SVGAGI. The CDR3 loop is CASSQLLQGYEQYF. In DNA form, the CDR3 reads TGTGCCAGCAGTCAGCTACTCCAGGGCTACGAGCAGTACTTC.

CDR3 amino acids: CASSPRAGLGYTF. The CDR3 DNA reads TGTGCCAGCAGCCCACGCGCGGGGCTTGGCTACACCTTC. V is TRBV6-5 and J is TRBJ1-2; possibly TRBD1 for D (5 bases). Trimming pared 6 bases from V and 7 bases from J, leaving 15 bases between. The CDR3 loop spans 13 amino acids. Germline CDR1 MNHEY, CDR2 SVGAGI.